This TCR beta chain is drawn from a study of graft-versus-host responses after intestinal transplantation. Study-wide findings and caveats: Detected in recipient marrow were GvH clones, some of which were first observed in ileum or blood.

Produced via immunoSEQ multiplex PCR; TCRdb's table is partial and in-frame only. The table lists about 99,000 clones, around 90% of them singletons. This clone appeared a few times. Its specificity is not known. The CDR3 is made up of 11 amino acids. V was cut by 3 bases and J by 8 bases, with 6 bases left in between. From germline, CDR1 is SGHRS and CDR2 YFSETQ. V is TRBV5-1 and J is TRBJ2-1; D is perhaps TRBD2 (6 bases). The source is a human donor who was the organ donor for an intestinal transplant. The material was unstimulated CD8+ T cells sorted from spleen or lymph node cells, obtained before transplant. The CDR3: CASSWRDEQFF. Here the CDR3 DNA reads TGCGCCAGCAGCTGGAGGGATGAGCAGTTCTTC.